This T cell receptor (beta chain) came from a study of response to subunit inactivated influenza vaccine. The germline V gene has CDR1 ENHRY and CDR2 SYGVKD. Trimming left V 0 bases short and J 1 base short, with 8 bases between. The CDR3 consists of 15 residues. Regarding this clonotype: What it recognizes is unknown.

TCRdb redid the calling of the RT-PCR reads with MiXCR, one entry per CDR3 protein. The sample comprises fewer than 700,000 distinct CDR3 sequences, under 15% of which are singletons, and approximately 14% rests with the top ten. The study's findings and limits: Researchers suggested that each seasonal influenza vaccination recruits few new T cells.

V usage is TRBV10-3 and J usage is TRBJ2-3; D is unclear. The sample consisted of PBMCs from blood, taken about 40 days after vaccination. This receptor was identified in a man aged 45-65 years who received an inactivated influenza vaccine. Here the CDR3 DNA reads TGTGCCATCAGTGAGTCGGGCGCGGGCACAGATACGCAGTATTTT. As protein: CAISESGAGTDTQYF.